Sequencing of this T cell receptor (beta chain) was carried out in a study of T cells expressing NK-cell markers. No DNA is given; TCRdb re-called the 5' RACE reads and lists each CDR3 protein once. The sample data list roughly 450,000 distinct CDR3 sequences. CDR3 size: 17 residues. The V gene's germline CDR1 is SGHTA and CDR2 FQGTGA. This clonotype was sampled from a woman aged 45-60 years in good health. The sample comprised blood T cells: a sorted CD56 or NKG2C T cell subset, CD4+ or CD8+ T cells, or bulk PBMC T cells (not recorded which). The rearrangement joins TRBV7-3 to TRBJ2-3; the D call of TRBD2 rests on TCRdb alone, since no DNA is present to check it. The CDR3 is CASSLTSGLAGTDTQYF.